The 8 T cell receptor beta chains below were found in one sample sequenced in a study of blood T cell repertoires in COVID-19. The method was immunoSEQ multiplex PCR; TCRdb's version includes in-frame clones alone and lacks a portion of them. Of approximately 360,000 clones detected, roughly 90% appear once; the ten largest clones hold 0.95% to 1%. Sequences were obtained from PBMCs or T cells enriched from blood (not recorded which). The source is a woman younger than 45 with acute COVID-19.

This chain joins TRBV9 and TRBJ1-5; D is possibly TRBD1 (5 bases). The V gene lost 4 bases and the J gene lost 6 bases, with 14 bases spanning the gap. Germline-derived CDR1 and CDR2 are SGDLS and YYNGEE. The CDR3 has 14 residues. CDR3 sequence (DNA): TGTGCCAGCAGCCGCGGGGCGTATGGTCAGCCCCAGCATTTT. Protein: CASSRGAYGQPQHF.

The rearrangement uses TRBV18 and TRBJ1-4; 7 bases line up with TRBD1. The length of the CDR3 is 14 residues. The ends lost 3 bases at V and 5 bases at J; junction bases unmatched: 3. Germline V gene sequence: CDR1 KGHSH, CDR2 LQKENI. The CDR3 DNA reads as TGTGCCAGCTCACCTCCGGGACAGAATGAAAAACTGTTTTTT. This gives the protein CASSPPGQNEKLFF.

The chain couples TRBV30 to TRBJ2-7; the D gene is possibly TRBD1 (6 bases). The V end lost 0 bases, the J end lost 6 bases, and 6 bases lay between the germline ends. Germline assignment: CDR1 GTSNPN and CDR2 SVGIG (reference sequence). The CDR3 has 11 amino acids. CDR3 sequence reads: CAWSVQGEQYF. The CDR3, as DNA: TGTGCCTGGAGTGTACAGGGCGAGCAGTACTTC.

This clone was counted a single time. The sample holds other DNA sequences that translate to the same CDR3. The chain links TRBV10-1 to TRBJ1-1, with 10 positions matching TRBD1. Germline CDR1 is WNHNN and CDR2 is SYGVQD (reference sequence). The CDR3 loop spans 14 amino acids. Losses at the gene ends were 3 bases for V and 4 bases for J; bases not matched to a gene: 2. The CDR3 protein is CASSEGQGGTEAFF. DNA for the CDR3: TGCGCCAGCAGTGAAGGACAGGGGGGCACTGAAGCTTTCTTT.

This sequence joins TRBV7-6 and TRBJ2-5, with 11 bases lining up with TRBD2. Germline CDR1 is SGHVS and CDR2 is FNYEAQ. The CDR3 sequence is 17 residues long. V lost 1 base, J lost 0 bases, and 4 bases stayed unmatched. CDR3 nucleotides: TGTGCCAGCAGCTTAGGACTAGCGGGGATGTACCAAGAGACCCAGTACTTC. This codes for CASSLGLAGMYQETQYF.

V and J are TRBV6-2 or TRBV6-3 and TRBJ1-1; D unclear. Germline lookup yields CDR1 MNHEY and CDR2 SVGEGT. Trimming stripped 5 bases from V and 1 base from J, with 8 bases between. The CDR3 spans 13 residues. DNA of the CDR3: TGTGCCAGCAGTATTCAGGAGAACACTGAAGCTTTCTTT. It encodes CASSIQENTEAFF.

The chain is built from TRBV15 and TRBJ2-1; 13 bases map to TRBD2. Germline CDR1 reads LNHNV; CDR2 reads YYDKDF (reference sequence). Germline trimming cut 6 bases from V and 4 bases from J; bases unmatched to any gene: 9. This CDR3 is 17 amino acids long. The CDR3 coding sequence is TGTGCCACCAGGCCAACTAGCGGGGGGGCATGGTACAATGAGCAGTTCTTC. As protein: CATRPTSGGAWYNEQFF.

This clone was observed a single time. The genes are TRBV19 and TRBJ2-2; 11 bases align to TRBD1. The germline V gene has CDR1 LNHDA and CDR2 SQIVND (reference sequence). V lost 4 bases and J lost 4; bases outside the gene matches: 11. The CDR3 is made up of 18 amino acids. CDR3 DNA sequence: TGTGCCAGTAGTACTAACCCGGGACAGGGGGGTAGCACCGGGGAGCTGTTTTTT. Amino acids: CASSTNPGQGGSTGELFF.